The 9 T cell receptor beta chains below all came from one sample that was sequenced in a study of Graves' ophthalmopathy and Graves' hyperthyroidism (dated by TCRdb to 2017 to 2018). The reads were generated on an Illumina HiSeq 2000. For repertoire sequencing, the TCR beta CDR3 regions were amplified from RNA transcripts. A first-round RT-PCR used HTBI primers with the Qiagen OneStep RT-PCR kit, followed by a second-round multiplex PCR, size selection and purification. In-frame beta chains were kept once TCRdb had trimmed the public reads at Q25 with fastp and called clones with MiXCR. Rows with one shared CDR3 protein collapse into an entry with the most common genes and DNA. The sample table shows 500,000 to 600,000 distinct CDR3 sequences, and just under 40% are seen once. The ten top clones hold about 4.2% of the sample. Sequencing input: peripheral blood or thyroid tissue (not recorded which). All receptors derive from an adult man with Graves' hyperthyroidism.

This chain links TRBV29-1 with TRBJ1-1; D is ambiguous. Trimming stripped 8 bases from V and 1 base from J, with 17 bases between. Germline CDR1 SQVTM, CDR2 ANQGSEA. The CDR3 runs 14 residues. The CDR3 spells CSSLLVGKNTEAFF. CDR3 in DNA: TGCAGCAGCCTCTTGGTTGGGAAGAACACTGAAGCTTTCTTT.

V is TRBV7-4 and J is TRBJ1-2, with a possible D match to TRBD1 (6 bases). In germline, CDR1 is SGHVT, CDR2 SQSDAQ. This CDR3 spans 16 amino acids. V was cut by 4 bases and J by 1 base, with 16 bases left in between. This CDR3 is CASSSVDRQFNYGYTF. CDR3 DNA sequence: TGTGCCAGCAGCTCCGTCGACAGGCAATTTAACTATGGCTACACCTTC. The whole variable domain, remainder taken from reference TRBV7-4 and TRBJ1-2, is GAGVSQSPRYKVAKRGRDVALRCDSISGHVTLYWYRQTLGQGSEVLTYSQSDAQRDKSGRPSGRFSAERPERSVSTLKIQRTEQGDSAVYLCASSSVDRQFNYGYTFGSGTRLTVV.

V usage is TRBV29-1 and J usage is TRBJ1-1; D might be TRBD1 (6 bases). The germline gives CDR1 SQVTM, CDR2 ANQGSEA. The CDR3 consists of 13 residues. V was trimmed by 1 base and J by 10 bases, leaving 16 bases between them. CDR3: CSVEGGGPRAAFF. CDR3 nucleotides: TGCAGCGTTGAAGGGGGGGGGCCCCGCGCAGCTTTCTTT.

This clonotype was seen only a few times. A much larger clone is a single base away; this may be a read error. The chain employs TRBV5-1 and TRBJ2-2; TRBD1 is a possible D gene (7 bases). Germline lookup yields CDR1 SGHRS and CDR2 YFSETQ. CDR3 length: 15 amino acids. Trimming cost V 3 bases and J 4 bases, with 13 bases left between them. The CDR3: CASSSDRRVTGELFF. The CDR3 DNA reads as TGCGCCAGCAGCTCGGACAGGAGGGTCACCGGGGAGCTGTTTTTT.

The CDR3 protein is CASSRTRLVWADTQYF. CDR3 sequence (DNA): TGTGCCAGCAGCCGGACCCGACTAGTGTGGGCAGATACGCAGTATTTT. V and J are TRBV14 and TRBJ2-3; perhaps TRBD2 as D (6 bases). The germline V gene encodes CDR1 SGHDN and CDR2 FVKESK. The CDR3 is 16 residues long. V lost 4 bases and J lost 4, with 18 bases in between.

At least ten counts were recorded for this clonotype. CDR3 amino acids: CASRDFGGVAQYF. The CDR3 nucleotides read TGTGCCAGCAGGGACTTTGGGGGAGTGGCCCAGTACTTC. The rearrangement links TRBV5-8 to TRBJ2-5, with D perhaps given as TRBD1 or TRBD2 (5 bases each). The V and J ends lost 5 bases and 9 bases respectively, with 17 bases between them. This CDR3 is built from 13 residues. Germline CDR1 and CDR2: SGHTS and YDEGEE.

This clonotype was seen only a few times. J is TRBJ2-7 and V is TRBV28; 10 bases map to TRBD1. The CDR3 sequence is 13 residues long. Germline lookup yields CDR1 MDHEN and CDR2 SYDVKM. V dropped 6 bases and J dropped 5; count of bases not matched to a gene: 4. The CDR3 reads CASRGQGSDEQYF. As DNA, the CDR3 is TGTGCCAGCAGGGGACAGGGGAGCGACGAGCAGTACTTC.

Ten or more counts support this clonotype. The chain couples TRBV9 to TRBJ2-7, with 7 bases lining up with TRBD2. Germline V gene lookup returns CDR1 SGDLS and CDR2 YYNGEE. The CDR3 has 13 amino acids. V gave up 4 bases and J gave up 6 bases; unmatched junction bases: 7. CDR3 in amino acids: CASSRGVAGEQYF. In DNA form, the CDR3 reads TGTGCCAGCAGCCGGGGGGTAGCAGGCGAGCAGTACTTC.

The chain links TRBV5-1 to TRBJ1-6; 9 nucleotides line up with TRBD1. CDR3 length: 17 amino acids. V was clipped by 2 bases and J by 4 bases; unmatched bases: 7. Germline CDR1 and CDR2: SGHRS and YFSETQ. CDR3: CASSLRTGAGYNSPLHF. The CDR3 DNA reads TGCGCCAGCAGCTTACGGACAGGGGCCGGTTATAATTCACCCCTCCACTTT.